Shown below are 29 T cell receptor beta chains from a single sample sequenced in a study of blood T cell repertoires in COVID-19. Profiled with immunoSEQ multiplex PCR; TCRdb holds only in-frame clones, not every one. The sample records around 100,000 clones, 80% to 90% being singletons. The sequencing input was peripheral blood. All receptors derive from a human donor in a cohort sampled during active COVID-19.

The chain links TRBV5-1 to TRBJ2-1; 10 bases agree with TRBD1. The germline V gene has CDR1 SGHRS and CDR2 YFSETQ. CDR3 length: 14 residues. V was pared by 5 bases and J by 10 bases, with 9 bases of the junction left unmatched. The CDR3 sequence: CASSRSGTGDEQFF. The CDR3 DNA reads as TGCGCCAGCAGTCGGTCCGGGACAGGGGACGAGCAGTTCTTC.

The chain recombines TRBV5-4 with TRBJ1-2; no clear D gene. CDR1 is SGHNT, CDR2 YYREEE, per germline (reference sequence). The CDR3 is 11 amino acids. V was shortened by 6 bases and J by 6 bases, with 9 bases between the two germline ends. Here the CDR3 DNA reads TGTGCCAGCAACCCAAGAGATGGCTACACCTTC. This translates into CASNPRDGYTF.

The J gene is TRBJ1-6, the V gene TRBV9, with 7 bases fitting TRBD1. Trimming removed 4 bases from V and 14 bases from J; junction bases left unmatched: 12. Germline-derived CDR1 and CDR2 are SGDLS and YYNGEE. The CDR3 spans 14 residues. The CDR3 nucleotides are TGTGCCAGCAGCCACCGGGACAGACCCTCGGCCCTCCACTTT. Amino acid sequence: CASSHRDRPSALHF.

The chain combines TRBV15 with TRBJ1-5, with a weak D call TRBD1 (6 bases). This CDR3 comprises 13 residues. Germline V lookup: CDR1 LNHNV, CDR2 YYDKDF (reference sequence). V was clipped by 4 bases and J by 11 bases, with 15 bases between them. The CDR3 nucleotides are TGTGCCACCAGCACCCGGGACAAGAGGACCCAGCATTTT. This translates into CATSTRDKRTQHF.

Here the CDR3 DNA reads TGTGCCAGCAGAGGCGGTAGCACAGATACGCAGTATTTT. Amino acid sequence: CASRGGSTDTQYF. The chain carries TRBV11-3 and TRBJ2-3; D not certain. Germline V gene data show CDR1 as SGHNT and CDR2 as YENEEA. The CDR3 has 13 residues. The V gene lost 6 bases and the J gene lost 0 bases, with 7 bases spanning the gap.

This chain joins TRBV15 and TRBJ1-4; 7 bases align to TRBD1. After removal of 2 bases from V and 10 bases from J, the junction contained 7 bases not matched to a gene. Germline-derived CDR1 and CDR2 are LNHNV and YYDKDF (reference sequence). The CDR3 has 14 residues. The CDR3 spells CATSRYSDRRKLFF. The DNA of the CDR3 is TGTGCCACCAGCAGATACTCGGACAGGCGAAAACTGTTTTTT.

V and J are TRBV4-1 and TRBJ2-2; D gene unclear. V shed 0 bases and J shed 6 bases, with 8 bases lying between them. Germline V gene lookup returns CDR1 MGHRA and CDR2 YSYEKL. The CDR3 runs 14 residues. The chain's CDR3 is CASSQELVSGELFF. CDR3 DNA sequence: TGCGCCAGCAGCCAAGAATTAGTCTCCGGGGAGCTGTTTTTT.

V gene TRBV28 combines with J gene TRBJ1-2; 12 bases match TRBD1. The junction had 9 bases not matched to a gene; V was cut back by 6 bases and J by 7 bases. The germline CDR1 and CDR2 sequences are MDHEN and SYDVKM. This CDR3 region has 15 residues. The CDR3 DNA reads as TGTGCCAGCAGGACAACCGGGACAGGGGGCCGTGGCTACACCTTC. Translation: CASRTTGTGGRGYTF.

The chain has TRBV7-8 and TRBJ1-1; 7 positions match TRBD1. With 1 base clipped from V and 1 base from J, the junction kept 6 bases outside the gene matches. CDR3 length: 16 amino acids. Germline V gives CDR1 SGHVS, CDR2 FQNEAQ. DNA for the CDR3: TGTGCCAGCAGCTTAGGAGCAGGGGGGTCGAACACTGAAGCTTTCTTT. Its protein is CASSLGAGGSNTEAFF. Variable domain in full (rest from reference TRBV7-8 and TRBJ1-1): GAGVSQSPRYKVAKRGQDVALRCDPISGHVSLFWYQQALGQGPEFLTYFQNEAQLDKSGLPSDRFFAERPEGSVSTLKIQRTQQEDSAVYLCASSLGAGGSNTEAFFGQGTRLTVV.

This rearrangement joins TRBV9 to TRBJ2-2; 7 positions match TRBD2. The V segment lost 0 bases and the J segment 2 bases; nucleotides outside the gene matches: 4. Per the germline V gene, CDR1 is SGDLS and CDR2 is YYNGEE. This CDR3 is built from 16 residues. The CDR3 protein is CASSVVAGANTGELFF. The CDR3 DNA reads as TGTGCCAGCAGCGTAGTGGCGGGAGCTAACACCGGGGAGCTGTTTTTT. Variable domain in full (rest from reference TRBV9 and TRBJ2-2): DSGVTQTPKHLITATGQRVTLRCSPRSGDLSVYWYQQSLDQGLQFLIQYYNGEERAKGNILERFSAQQFPDLHSELNLSSLELGDSALYFCASSVVAGANTGELFFGEGSRLTVL.

Notes on this clone: Germline and junction disagree at one end, which may indicate a read error. V and J are TRBV19 and TRBJ1-4, with 7 bases aligning to TRBD1. Per germline, CDR1 LNHDA and CDR2 SQIVND (reference sequence). This CDR3 is built from 14 residues. The CDR3 DNA reads as TGTGCCAGTAGTATCGGGACAGAAATTCCCGGGGCGGTTTTT. Translation gives CASSIGTEIPGAVF.

The table lists this clone with a few counts. This chain connects TRBV28 to TRBJ1-1; D call uncertain. Trimming left V 5 bases short and J 1 base short, with 14 bases between. In germline, CDR1 is MDHEN, CDR2 SYDVKM. The CDR3 contains 15 residues. In DNA form, the CDR3 reads TGTGCCAGCAGTCCCCAAGGAGGGTCGAACACTGAAGCTTTCTTT. Translation gives CASSPQGGSNTEAFF.

V gene TRBV7-3 combines with J gene TRBJ2-3; TRBD2 matches 7 bases. Germline CDR1 reads SGHTA; CDR2 reads FQGTGA. Trimming removed 6 bases from V and 1 base from J; junction bases left unmatched: 10. This CDR3 region has 16 residues. This CDR3 is CASSVRVAGRTDTQYF. Written as DNA, the CDR3 is TGTGCCAGCAGTGTCAGGGTAGCGGGCCGCACAGATACGCAGTATTTT.

The chain links TRBV6-5 to TRBJ2-7, with 13 bases matching TRBD2. The V gene's germline CDR1 is MNHEY and CDR2 SVGAGI. The CDR3 loop spans 16 amino acids. V was clipped by 2 bases and J by 5 bases; unmatched bases: 6. The CDR3 region is CASSYRTSGRADEQYF. The CDR3 DNA sequence: TGTGCCAGCAGTTACCGTACTAGCGGGAGGGCGGACGAGCAGTACTTC.

This sequence joins TRBV19 and TRBJ2-1, with 13 bases fitting TRBD2. The germline CDR1 and CDR2 sequences are LNHDA and SQIVND (reference sequence). The V and J ends lost 5 bases and 9 bases, in that order; junction bases with no gene match: 7. The CDR3 extends over 15 amino acids. CDR3 DNA sequence: TGTGCCAGTAGTCAACTAGCGGGAGGGTTCAGTGAGCAGTTCTTC. The encoded protein is CASSQLAGGFSEQFF.

This clone was seen once. This chain connects TRBV27 to TRBJ2-7; D remains ambiguous. The CDR3 consists of 14 residues. The V and J ends lost 7 bases and 0 bases respectively, with 13 bases between them. CDR1 is MNHEY, CDR2 SMNVEV, per germline (reference sequence). This chain's CDR3 is CASKAEAASYEQYF. CDR3 in DNA: TGTGCCAGCAAAGCCGAGGCAGCCTCCTACGAGCAGTACTTC.

CDR3 in amino acids: CASRRQGTGGDEQYF. DNA of the CDR3: TGTGCCAGTAGACGTCAGGGGACAGGGGGGGACGAGCAGTACTTC. The J gene is TRBJ2-7, the V gene TRBV19, with 11 bases matching TRBD1. This CDR3 comprises 15 residues. With V trimmed by 6 bases and J by 5 bases, 9 bases remained unmatched. Germline CDR1 reads LNHDA; CDR2 reads SQIVND (reference sequence).

In the case of this clone: The junction shows a germline mismatch at one end, possibly a read error. The chain is built from TRBV3-1 (or the pseudogene TRBV3-2) and TRBJ1-2, with a weak D call TRBD1 (5 bases). CDR1 LGHDT and CDR2 YNNKEL come from the germline V gene (reference sequence). The CDR3 sequence is 12 residues long. The CDR3 nucleotides read TGTGCCTGCAGCCAGGGTTCTTTAGAGCGGGCTTTC. Encoded protein: CACSQGSLERAF.

The chain carries TRBV9 and TRBJ2-1, with no clear D. V was pared by 3 bases and J by 3 bases, with 4 bases between. Germline V gene lookup returns CDR1 SGDLS and CDR2 YYNGEE. This CDR3 comprises 12 residues. The CDR3 region has the DNA TGTGCCAGCAGCGACAGCTACAATGAGCAGTTCTTC. It translates to CASSDSYNEQFF. The whole variable domain, filled in from reference TRBV9 and TRBJ2-1, reads DSGVTQTPKHLITATGQRVTLRCSPRSGDLSVYWYQQSLDQGLQFLIQYYNGEERAKGNILERFSAQQFPDLHSELNLSSLELGDSALYFCASSDSYNEQFFGPGTRLTVL.

V and J are TRBV19 and TRBJ2-1; TRBD2 matches at 12 bases. V was pared by 6 bases and J by 7 bases, with 7 bases of the junction left unmatched. Germline loops: CDR1 LNHDA, CDR2 SQIVND (reference sequence). This CDR3 comprises 15 residues. The CDR3 bases are TGTGCCAGTAGGAAACTAGCGGGAGGTAGTAATGAGCAGTTCTTC. This translates into CASRKLAGGSNEQFF.

The J gene is TRBJ1-1, the V gene TRBV7-3; D uncertain. Trimming shortened V by 1 base and J by 2 bases, and 8 bases separated the two germline ends. Germline loops: CDR1 SGHTA, CDR2 FQGTGA. There are 14 residues in the CDR3. In DNA, the CDR3 is TGTGCCAGCAGCTTAAGCACAGAAAACACTGAAGCTTTCTTT. Amino acids: CASSLSTENTEAFF. Variable domain in full (rest from reference TRBV7-3 and TRBJ1-1): GAGVSQTPSNKVTEKGKYVELRCDPISGHTALYWYRQSLGQGPEFLIYFQGTGAADDSGLPNDRFFAVRPEGSVSTLKIQRTERGDSAVYLCASSLSTENTEAFFGQGTRLTVV.

The V and J genes are TRBV4-1 and TRBJ1-1; D gene ambiguous. CDR3 length: 14 amino acids. V shed 1 base and J shed 7 bases, with 13 bases lying between them. Germline CDR1 and CDR2: MGHRA and YSYEKL. The DNA for the CDR3 is TGCGCCAGCAGCCAAGGAGGGTTTTTGAATGAAGCTTTCTTT. It specifies CASSQGGFLNEAFF.

The chain has TRBV5-1 and TRBJ2-5, with 7 bases identical to TRBD2. After removal of 4 bases from V and 5 bases from J, the junction contained 14 bases not matched to a gene. The CDR3 has 16 residues. Looked up from germline, CDR1 is SGHRS and CDR2 is YFSETQ. The CDR3 reads CASSQRLGEGRETQYF. The CDR3 DNA is TGCGCCAGCAGCCAAAGATTGGGGGAGGGCCGGGAGACCCAGTACTTC.

The chain has TRBV6-1 and TRBJ1-5; D is possibly TRBD1 (5 bases). This CDR3 spans 15 amino acids. In germline, CDR1 is MNHNS, CDR2 SASEGT. V was cut by 2 bases and J by 4 bases, with 12 bases left in between. In DNA, the CDR3 is TGTGCCAGCAGTGAAAACTTCGGGGGAAATCAGCCCCAGCATTTT. Translating gives CASSENFGGNQPQHF.

The V and J genes are TRBV7-8 and TRBJ1-3, with no clear D. Trimming cost V 2 bases and J 0 bases, with 14 bases left between them. This CDR3 has 17 amino acids. Germline V gene sequence: CDR1 SGHVS, CDR2 FQNEAQ. The CDR3 sequence: CASSLIGSSISGNTIYF. The CDR3, as DNA: TGTGCCAGCAGCTTAATTGGCAGTTCCATCTCTGGAAACACCATATATTTT. The whole variable domain, remainder taken from reference TRBV7-8 and TRBJ1-3, is GAGVSQSPRYKVAKRGQDVALRCDPISGHVSLFWYQQALGQGPEFLTYFQNEAQLDKSGLPSDRFFAERPEGSVSTLKIQRTQQEDSAVYLCASSLIGSSISGNTIYFGEGSWLTVV.

The CDR3, as DNA: TGTGCCAGCAGTTACGAGAGCTACGAGCAGTACTTC. Amino acid sequence: CASSYESYEQYF. This chain connects TRBV6-2 or TRBV6-3 to TRBJ2-7; D is unclear. The CDR3 is 12 amino acids. V lost 2 bases to trimming and J lost 3 bases, with 5 bases between them. Germline CDR1 is MNHEY and CDR2 is SVGEGT.

The chain has TRBV4-2 and TRBJ2-5, with 9 positions matching TRBD2. With 3 bases clipped from V and 3 bases from J, the junction kept 8 bases outside the gene matches. Germline loops: CDR1 LGHNA, CDR2 YNFKEQ. The CDR3 length is 16 residues. The DNA of the CDR3 is TGTGCCAGCAGCCACCCCTCGCGGGAGGGCGAAGAGACCCAGTACTTC. Its protein product is CASSHPSREGEETQYF.

The rearrangement joins TRBV4-3 to TRBJ2-7, with TRBD2 identical over 11 bases. CDR3 length: 20 residues. Unmatched junction bases numbered 13, after V lost 0 bases and J lost 0 bases. Germline values: CDR1 LGHNA, CDR2 YSLEER. CDR3 region: CASSQDTTGLAVGSSYEQYF. The CDR3, as DNA: TGCGCCAGCAGCCAAGATACGACGGGACTAGCGGTGGGGAGCTCCTACGAGCAGTACTTC.

The CDR3 DNA is TGTGCCAGCAGTACGCTTAGCGGTAGCACAGATACGCAGTATTTT. Protein: CASSTLSGSTDTQYF. The chain is built from TRBV28 and TRBJ2-3; the D gene is possibly TRBD2 (6 bases). CDR1 and CDR2 from the germline V gene are MDHEN and SYDVKM. The V and J ends lost 5 bases and 0 bases respectively, with 12 bases between them. This CDR3 is built from 15 residues. The variable domain in full, completed from reference TRBV28 and TRBJ2-3, reads DVKVTQSSRYLVKRTGEKVFLECVQDMDHENMFWYRQDPGLGLRLIYFSYDVKMKEKGDIPEGYSVSREKKERFSLILESASTNQTSMYLCASSTLSGSTDTQYFGPGTRLTVL.